This is a list of T cell receptor beta chains from one sample in a study of OX40 agonist ivuxolimab in advanced cancers. TCRdb's table, derived via immunoSEQ multiplex PCR, lists solely in-frame clones and lacks some. This repertoire shows under 40,000 clones, roughly nine tenths found once; its top ten account for approximately 26%. The sequencing here drew on CD4+ or CD8+ T cells sorted from blood, taken in a trial of the OX40 agonist ivuxolimab. The receptors shown here come from an adult with an advanced solid tumor such as melanoma, head and neck, liver or kidney cancer. CDR3s include the opening cysteine and the closing phenylalanine or tryptophan. The D gene is left open where the match is weak. Expanded clones get a size class; other rows say once, few or many, or leave the size out.

v_gene	d_gene	abundance	j_gene	CDR3aa	CDR3nt
TRBV28	.	.	TRBJ2-2	CASSTKPGLGGTGELFF	TGTGCCAGCAGTACAAAGCCAGGGCTAGGCGGGACCGGGGAGCTGTTTTTT
TRBV10-2	TRBD2	.	TRBJ2-2	CASSGTSGRTSTGELFF	TGCGCCAGCAGTGGGACTAGCGGGAGGACTAGCACCGGGGAGCTGTTTTTT
TRBV27	TRBD1	.	TRBJ2-7	CASSSPGQGDYEQYF	TGTGCCAGCAGTTCACCGGGACAGGGGGACTACGAGCAGTACTTC
TRBV10-3	TRBD1	.	TRBJ1-2	CAISESGTDNYGYTF	TGTGCCATCAGTGAGTCCGGGACAGATAACTATGGCTACACCTTC
TRBV9	.	.	TRBJ2-3	CASSVGGRSTDTQYF	TGTGCCAGCAGCGTAGGAGGACGCAGCACAGATACGCAGTATTTT
TRBV7-9	.	few	TRBJ1-1	CASSFTEAFF	TGTGCCAGCAGCTTCACTGAAGCTTTCTTT
TRBV19	TRBD1	.	TRBJ1-4	CASSITGTGGEKLFF	TGTGCCAGTAGTATAACCGGGACAGGGGGTGAAAAACTGTTTTTT
TRBV2	TRBD1	.	TRBJ2-1	CAIRGPRDEQFF	TGTGCCATCAGGGGGCCGAGGGATGAGCAGTTCTTC
TRBV29-1	.	.	TRBJ1-1	CSVEESAWGDTEAFF	TGCAGCGTTGAAGAGTCGGCCTGGGGGGACACTGAAGCTTTCTTT
TRBV2	.	.	TRBJ1-2	CASRETGGYYGYTF	TGTGCCAGCAGAGAGACAGGAGGGTACTATGGCTACACCTTC
TRBV2	TRBD2	.	TRBJ2-1	CASTLAGVVDEQFF	TGTGCCAGCACCCTAGCGGGGGTGGTCGATGAGCAGTTCTTC
TRBV7-9	.	.	TRBJ2-1	CASSNGDLANYNEQFF	TGTGCCAGCAGCAACGGTGACCTAGCGAACTACAATGAGCAGTTCTTC
TRBV6-5	TRBD1	.	TRBJ2-1	CASSSKIQGNEQFF	TGTGCCAGCAGTTCAAAAATACAGGGGAATGAGCAGTTCTTC
TRBV4-1	TRBD2	.	TRBJ2-2	CASSQGAGGLFGELFF	TGCGCCAGCAGCCAGGGTGCGGGAGGGCTATTTGGGGAGCTGTTTTTT
TRBV19	.	few	TRBJ1-1	CASGQGYTEAFF	TGTGCCAGTGGTCAGGGGTACACTGAAGCTTTCTTT
TRBV27	.	once	TRBJ2-1	CASSSPRANEQFF	TGTGCCAGCAGTTCCCCCAGGGCAAATGAGCAGTTCTTC
TRBV11-2	.	.	TRBJ2-1	CASSFALSGREQFF	TGTGCCAGCAGCTTCGCACTGTCGGGCAGGGAGCAGTTCTTC
TRBV6-5	.	.	TRBJ2-7	CASSFFGTPYEQYF	TGTGCCAGCTCTTTCTTCGGGACACCATACGAGCAGTACTTC
TRBV4-2	TRBD2	.	TRBJ2-7	CASSTTSGSYEQYF	TGTGCCAGCAGCACCACTAGCGGGAGTTACGAGCAGTACTTC
TRBV7-9	.	.	TRBJ2-5	CASSLSGWETQYF	TGTGCCAGCAGCCTGAGTGGGTGGGAGACCCAGTACTTC
TRBV6-5	.	once	TRBJ2-7	CASSYPGRPYEQYF	TGTGCCAGCAGTTACCCCGGGAGACCCTACGAGCAGTACTTC
TRBV29-1	TRBD2	.	TRBJ2-7	CSVEDSRGQGGLAGSLCSYEQYF	TGCAGCGTTGAAGATTCCCGCGGACAGGGGGGACTAGCGGGATCTTTGTGTTCCTACGAGCAGTACTTC
TRBV9	.	.	TRBJ2-1	CASSGSPGHNEQFF	TGTGCCAGCAGCGGCTCCCCGGGCCACAATGAGCAGTTCTTC
TRBV7-8	.	.	TRBJ2-7	CASIDKSYEQYF	TGTGCCAGCATAGACAAAAGCTACGAGCAGTACTTC
TRBV5-6	.	.	TRBJ2-5	CASSLVNQETQYF	TGTGCCAGCAGCTTGGTTAACCAAGAGACCCAGTACTTC
TRBV2	TRBD2	once	TRBJ2-7	CVFGGSSHEQYF	TGTGTTTTTGGCGGGAGTAGCCACGAGCAGTACTTC
TRBV18	TRBD2	.	TRBJ2-7	CASSGVAGGAYEQYF	TGTGCCAGCTCAGGTGTAGCGGGAGGCGCCTACGAGCAGTACTTC
TRBV7-2	.	.	TRBJ1-4	CASSLEEGRGEKLFF	TGTGCCAGCAGCTTAGAGGAGGGGCGGGGTGAAAAACTGTTTTTT
TRBV6-1	.	.	TRBJ2-5	CASSEVEGVKTQYF	TGTGCCAGCAGTGAAGTAGAGGGGGTAAAGACCCAGTACTTC
TRBV6-5	.	.	TRBJ2-1	CASSGSGDPNNEQFF	TGTGCCAGCAGTGGGTCCGGGGACCCCAACAATGAGCAGTTCTTC
TRBV6-6	.	.	TRBJ2-7	CASSPQQGLSYEQYF	TGTGCCAGCAGCCCACAGCAGGGGCTCTCCTACGAGCAGTACTTC
TRBV28	TRBD2	.	TRBJ2-2	CASRLEFSTSGSSTSTGELFF	TGTGCCAGCAGGTTAGAGTTCTCGACTAGCGGGTCGTCAACCTCCACCGGGGAGCTGTTTTTT
TRBV27	TRBD1	.	TRBJ1-1	CASSPSRDRENTEAFF	TGTGCCAGCAGTCCATCCCGGGACAGGGAAAACACTGAAGCTTTCTTT
TRBV2	.	.	TRBJ2-7	CASSPTMGVRNEQYF	TGTGCCAGCAGCCCGACTATGGGGGTCAGAAACGAGCAGTACTTC
TRBV11-2	.	.	TRBJ2-1	CASTLLGYNEQFF	TGTGCCAGCACCCTACTAGGTTACAATGAGCAGTTCTTC
TRBV28	TRBD2	.	TRBJ2-3	CASREPGLAGDTQYF	TGTGCCAGCAGGGAACCGGGACTAGCGGGAGATACGCAGTATTTT
TRBV20-1	.	.	TRBJ2-7	CSASRAYEQYF	TGCAGTGCTTCTAGAGCCTACGAGCAGTACTTC
TRBV15	TRBD1	.	TRBJ2-5	CATSPWDSQETQYF	TGTGCCACCAGCCCCTGGGACAGCCAAGAGACCCAGTACTTC
TRBV5-6	.	.	TRBJ2-1	CASSFGPSTNNEQFF	TGTGCCAGCAGCTTCGGACCCTCAACCAACAATGAGCAGTTCTTC
TRBV7-8	.	.	TRBJ2-1	CASSTRYNEQFF	TGTGCCAGCAGCACCCGATACAATGAGCAGTTCTTC
TRBV19	.	.	TRBJ2-7	CASSIAWSTYEQYF	TGTGCCAGTAGTATTGCTTGGTCTACCTACGAGCAGTACTTC
TRBV5-1	.	.	TRBJ2-2	CASSPGRAGELFF	TGCGCCAGCAGCCCCGGCCGGGCCGGGGAGCTGTTTTTT
TRBV27	.	.	TRBJ1-1	CATVFGTEAFF	TGTGCCACCGTTTTTGGGACTGAAGCTTTCTTT
TRBV11-2	TRBD2	.	TRBJ2-1	CASRDRLADNEQFF	TGTGCCAGCAGAGACAGACTAGCCGACAATGAGCAGTTCTTC
TRBV11-2	.	few	TRBJ1-6	CASSPSQGEGSPLHF	TGTGCCAGCAGCCCCTCGCAGGGTGAGGGTTCACCCCTCCACTTT
TRBV29-1	.	.	TRBJ2-1	CSVEGQSSSYNEQFF	TGCAGCGTTGAAGGACAGAGCAGCTCCTACAATGAGCAGTTCTTC
TRBV5-6	.	.	TRBJ2-1	CASSDAGDEQFF	TGTGCCAGCAGCGACGCCGGGGATGAGCAGTTCTTC
TRBV5-1	.	.	TRBJ2-7	CASSLRLNYEQYF	TGCGCCAGCAGCTTGAGACTAAACTACGAGCAGTACTTC
TRBV4-1	.	.	TRBJ2-5	CASSHPGASQETQYF	TGCGCCAGCAGCCACCCTGGGGCTTCCCAAGAGACCCAGTACTTC
TRBV10-3	.	.	TRBJ2-1	CAISETGTPHNEQFF	TGTGCCATCAGTGAGACCGGGACTCCCCACAATGAGCAGTTCTTC
TRBV5-3	TRBD2	.	TRBJ2-1	CASSLAGSTADEQFF	TGTGCCAGCAGCTTAGCGGGCTCCACCGCGGATGAGCAGTTCTTC
TRBV4-2	TRBD1	.	TRBJ1-6	CASSQMGQTALDSPLHF	TGTGCCAGCAGCCAAATGGGACAGACGGCACTAGATTCACCCCTCCACTTT
TRBV13	.	.	TRBJ2-1	CASSQGGIGEQFF	TGTGCCAGCAGCCAGGGAGGCATTGGTGAGCAGTTCTTC
TRBV7-6	TRBD2	.	TRBJ2-5	CASSFSGGDSYGTQYF	TGTGCCAGCAGCTTTAGCGGGGGTGACTCATACGGGACCCAGTACTTC